This T cell receptor (beta chain) was recorded in a study of T cells in women clearing cervical HPV infection. HPV was found by MY09/MY11 PCR and dot-blot genotyping. Germline loops: CDR1 KGHSH, CDR2 LQKENI. The CDR3 is 16 amino acids. Losses at the gene ends were 1 base for V and 4 bases for J; bases not matched to a gene: 6. As regards this clone: The missing CDR3 end, 3 residues past where the read stops, is filled in from the germline J gene.

Sequenced by immunoSEQ multiplex PCR; TCRdb stores in-frame clones only, minus some. The specimen's table records under 45,000 clones. This clonotype was obtained from a woman between 18 and 69 years old with a cervical HPV16 infection that either progressed to CIN3+ or cleared (not recorded which). The V and J genes are TRBV18 and TRBJ1-1; the match to TRBD1 covers 10 bases. Sequencing input: blood buffy coat. CDR3 DNA (partial): TGTGCCAGCTCACCACAAGAGACAGGGGGCTCCACTGAA. Its translation: CASSPQETGGSTE. The whole CDR3 region reads CASSPQETGGSTEAFF.